This passage covers 16 T cell receptor beta chains from one sample sequenced in a study of cytomegalovirus exposure and HLA in healthy donors. The table came from immunoSEQ multiplex PCR; TCRdb's copy has only in-frame clones and leaves some out. The sample consists of some 76,000 clones, about 94% of them appearing once. Material for sequencing was PBMCs. These receptors were collected from a woman between 18 and 29 years old in good health and CMV-seronegative.

This rearrangement joins TRBV28 to TRBJ2-5; D may be TRBD1 (5 bases). The V end lost 5 bases, the J end lost 2 bases, and 12 bases lay between the germline ends. Germline CDR1 MDHEN, CDR2 SYDVKM. This CDR3 has 14 residues. This chain's CDR3 is CASSPLDSQETQYF. In DNA form, the CDR3 reads TGTGCCAGCAGTCCCCTTGACAGTCAAGAGACCCAGTACTTC.

CDR3 amino acids: CASSLDGNYGYTF. As DNA, the CDR3 is TGTGCCAGCAGCTTAGACGGGAACTATGGCTACACCTTC. The chain is built from TRBV7-9 and TRBJ1-2, with unresolved D. The CDR3 loop spans 13 amino acids. CDR1 is SEHNR, CDR2 FQNEAQ, per germline (reference sequence). V was pared by 1 base and J by 2 bases, with 5 bases between.

The chain combines TRBV4-3 with TRBJ2-2; 10 bases are shared with TRBD2. The trim removed 5 bases at V and 5 bases at J, leaving 8 bases unmatched. The germline CDR1 and CDR2 sequences are LGHNA and YSLEER. The CDR3 has 16 amino acids. The CDR3 nucleotides read TGCGCCAGCAGCATTACTAGCGGGGATATGACCGGGGAGCTGTTTTTT. Amino acid sequence: CASSITSGDMTGELFF.

The V and J genes are TRBV7-8 and TRBJ2-7, with TRBD2 identical over 7 bases. Trimming cost V 1 base and J 4 bases; bases outside gene matches: 4. The CDR3 runs 14 residues. Germline V lookup: CDR1 SGHVS, CDR2 FQNEAQ. CDR3 sequence: CASSLGGGGYEQYF. The DNA of the CDR3 is TGTGCCAGCAGCTTAGGGGGCGGGGGATACGAGCAGTACTTC.

The chain recombines TRBV29-1 with TRBJ2-7, with D possibly TRBD2 on 6 matching bases. The CDR3 covers 12 residues. V lost 7 bases and J 2 bases, leaving 12 bases between the germline ends. In germline, CDR1 is SQVTM, CDR2 ANQGSEA. For the CDR3, the DNA is TGCAGCGCCGAGACTAGTCCCTACGAGCAGTACTTC. Amino acids: CSAETSPYEQYF.

The chain uses TRBV19 and TRBJ1-4, with D perhaps matching TRBD1 (5 bases). The V gene's germline CDR1 is LNHDA and CDR2 SQIVND (reference sequence). The CDR3 sequence is 16 residues long. V shed 5 bases and J shed 8 bases, with 21 bases lying between them. In DNA, the CDR3 is TGTGCCAGTAGTGCTCCCCCCGGAGGGACGGGGGAAAAACTGTTTTTT. It encodes CASSAPPGGTGEKLFF.

The chain carries TRBV5-1 and TRBJ2-5; 7 nucleotides agree with TRBD2. In germline, CDR1 is SGHRS, CDR2 YFSETQ. This CDR3 spans 15 amino acids. With V trimmed by 2 bases and J by 0 bases, 4 bases remained unmatched. CDR3 region: CASSFAGEHQETQYF. The CDR3, as DNA: TGCGCCAGCAGCTTTGCGGGGGAACACCAAGAGACCCAGTACTTC.

This chain joins TRBV9 and TRBJ1-2; D is ambiguous. Trimming pared 0 bases from V and 2 bases from J, leaving 8 bases between. The CDR3 contains 14 residues. Germline V gene sequence: CDR1 SGDLS, CDR2 YYNGEE. This chain's CDR3 is CASSVGHLNYGYTF. The CDR3 bases are TGTGCCAGCAGCGTAGGGCACCTGAACTATGGCTACACCTTC.

The J gene is TRBJ2-4, the V gene TRBV27; D possibly corresponds to TRBD2 (5 bases). This CDR3 is built from 11 residues. Trimming removed 4 bases from V and 8 bases from J, with 6 bases in between. Germline assignment: CDR1 MNHEY and CDR2 SMNVEV (reference sequence). The CDR3 bases are TGTGCCAGCAGTTCCGGGGACATTCAGTACTTC. Translated: CASSSGDIQYF.

J is TRBJ1-5 and V is TRBV28; D possibly corresponds to TRBD1 (5 bases). Germline CDR1 and CDR2: MDHEN and SYDVKM. V was shortened by 2 bases and J by 7 bases, with 12 bases between the two germline ends. The CDR3 covers 14 residues. The CDR3 bases are TGTGCCAGCAGTTTAAGGCAGGGTGAACAGCCCCAGCATTTT. Translating gives CASSLRQGEQPQHF.

The rearrangement joins TRBV7-9 to TRBJ1-1, with 11 nucleotides matching TRBD1. Germline V gene sequence: CDR1 SEHNR, CDR2 FQNEAQ (reference sequence). V was clipped by 5 bases and J by 8 bases; unmatched bases: 7. This CDR3 comprises 14 residues. CDR3 in amino acids: CASSTGTGGWEAFF. As DNA, the CDR3 is TGTGCCAGCAGCACCGGGACAGGGGGTTGGGAAGCTTTCTTT.

The V and J genes are TRBV18 and TRBJ2-7, with 10 nucleotides matching TRBD2. CDR3 length: 16 amino acids. Trimming took 4 bases from V and 2 from J; bases not matched to a gene: 8. Germline V gene lookup returns CDR1 KGHSH and CDR2 LQKENI. This CDR3 is CASSLRSSGGTYEQYF. The CDR3 coding sequence is TGTGCCAGCTCACTCCGATCTAGCGGGGGAACCTACGAGCAGTACTTC.

J is TRBJ2-7 and V is TRBV2; 10 nucleotides align to TRBD1. V lost 6 bases and J lost 3; bases outside the gene matches: 5. Per the germline V gene, CDR1 is SNHLY and CDR2 is FYNNEI. This CDR3 is built from 14 residues. The CDR3 bases are TGTGCCAGCAGCAGACAGGGGGCTTTCTACGAGCAGTACTTC. It translates to CASSRQGAFYEQYF.

This chain connects TRBV4-1 to TRBJ2-3; possible D gene TRBD2, 5 bases. Germline V gene data show CDR1 as MGHRA and CDR2 as YSYEKL. Trimming stripped 2 bases from V and 5 bases from J, with 14 bases between. This CDR3 spans 15 amino acids. CDR3 bases: TGCGCCAGCAGCCAACACAGACGGGATGGAGATACGCAGTATTTT. This sequence encodes CASSQHRRDGDTQYF.

This clone was detected once. One end of the junction is discordant with germline, which a read error may explain. J is TRBJ1-2 and V is TRBV7-2; D perhaps matches TRBD1 (6 bases). This CDR3 is 13 amino acids long. Germline V CDR1 and CDR2: SGHTA, FQGNSA. CDR3 residues: CASSPQDRLQDHF. The CDR3 nucleotides are TGTGCCAGCAGCCCCCAAGACAGGTTACAAGACCATTTC.

The CDR3 DNA reads as TGTGCCAGCAGCTTAGGTGCGCGCAACTATGGCTACACCTTC. Its protein product is CASSLGARNYGYTF. The rearrangement joins TRBV7-2 to TRBJ1-2; D not resolved. The CDR3 sequence is 14 residues long. Trimming took 1 base from V and 2 from J, leaving 8 bases between them. Germline V gives CDR1 SGHTA, CDR2 FQGNSA. The whole variable domain, filled in from reference TRBV7-2 and TRBJ1-2, reads GAGVSQSPSNKVTEKGKDVELRCDPISGHTALYWYRQSLGQGLEFLIYFQGNSAPDKSGLPSDRFSAERTGGSVSTLTIQRTQQEDSAVYLCASSLGARNYGYTFGSGTRLTVV.